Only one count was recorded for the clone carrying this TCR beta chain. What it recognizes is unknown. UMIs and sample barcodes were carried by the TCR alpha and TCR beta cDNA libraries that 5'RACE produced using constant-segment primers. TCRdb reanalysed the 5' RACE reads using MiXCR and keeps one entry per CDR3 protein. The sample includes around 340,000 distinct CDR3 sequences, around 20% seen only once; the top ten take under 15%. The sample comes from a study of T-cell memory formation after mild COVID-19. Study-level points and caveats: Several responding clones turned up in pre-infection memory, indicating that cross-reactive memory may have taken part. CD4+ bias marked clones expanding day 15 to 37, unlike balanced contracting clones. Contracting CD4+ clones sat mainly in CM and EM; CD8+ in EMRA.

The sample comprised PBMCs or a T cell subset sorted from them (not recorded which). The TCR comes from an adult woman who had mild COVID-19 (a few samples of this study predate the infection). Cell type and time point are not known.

In DNA form, the CDR3 reads TGTGCCAGCAGCCCCGGGACAGGGTCGGTTGAAGCTTTCTTT. It encodes CASSPGTGSVEAFF. V is TRBV11-3 and J is TRBJ1-1; 9 positions agree with TRBD1. CDR3 length equals 14 residues. In germline, CDR1 is SGHNT, CDR2 YENEEA. With 5 bases clipped from V and 7 bases from J, the junction kept 8 bases outside the gene matches.